Each of the 23 T cell receptor beta chains below was sequenced from the same sample in a study of T cell repertoires in cytomegalovirus infection. Their target antigens are unknown. TCRdb independently ran MiXCR on the reads; one entry per CDR3 protein. The data contain 200,000 to 250,000 distinct CDR3 sequences, about 39% of them singletons. Sequencing used CD8+ T cells from cultured PBMCs, obtained from culture after CMV antigen stimulation. These receptors were collected from a human donor in good health (CMV status not recorded). Some clones in this sample may be carry-over from other donors' samples.

This chain connects TRBV5-6 to TRBJ2-2; D gene unclear. V lost 0 bases, J lost 5 bases, and 11 bases lay in between. The V gene's germline CDR1 is SGHDT and CDR2 YYEEEE. The CDR3 is made up of 15 amino acids. The CDR3 DNA reads TGTGCCAGCAGCTTGGGCGACTTACAAACCGGGGAGCTGTTTTTT. Translated, it gives CASSLGDLQTGELFF.

Only a few counts were recorded for this clonotype. This chain connects TRBV10-3 to TRBJ1-6; unclear D gene. Deletions cut 1 base from V and 5 bases from J, with 12 bases between. CDR1 and CDR2 (germline): ENHRY, SYGVKD. The CDR3 is made up of 16 amino acids. CDR3 nucleotide sequence: TGTGCCATCAGTGAGTTAGGGAGACCCGATAATTCACCCCTCCACTTT. As protein: CAISELGRPDNSPLHF.

This sequence joins TRBV24-1 and TRBJ2-1; D perhaps matches TRBD2 (6 bases). Trimming stripped 11 bases from V and 4 bases from J, with 11 bases between. Germline CDR1 reads KGHDR; CDR2 reads SFDVKD. This CDR3 is 12 amino acids long. The CDR3 DNA reads as TGTGCCAGTTCGGGGGTATACAATGAGCAGTTCTTC. Translating gives CASSGVYNEQFF.

CDR3 sequence reads: CASSLDTGLARLYNEQFF. The DNA for the CDR3 is TGCGCCAGCAGCTTGGACACGGGACTAGCCCGACTGTACAATGAGCAGTTCTTC. V is TRBV5-1 and J is TRBJ2-1; 9 bases are shared with TRBD2. Germline-derived CDR1 and CDR2 are SGHRS and YFSETQ. V was pared by 0 bases and J by 4 bases, with 11 bases of the junction left unmatched. The CDR3 has 18 amino acids.

The chain links TRBV18 to TRBJ2-7; maybe TRBD2 (5 bases). Germline CDR1 is KGHSH and CDR2 is LQKENI. The CDR3 has 14 residues. V lost 2 bases and J lost 2, with 10 bases in between. CDR3 in amino acids: CASSPGRDAYEQYF. CDR3 coding DNA: TGTGCCAGCTCACCAGGCCGGGATGCCTACGAGCAGTACTTC.

J is TRBJ1-2 and V is TRBV7-9; weak D call: TRBD1 (5 bases). This CDR3 has 14 amino acids. CDR1 SEHNR and CDR2 FQNEAQ come from the germline V gene (reference sequence). Trimming pared 4 bases from V and 2 bases from J, leaving 11 bases between. CDR3 region: CASSSGRINYGYTF. The CDR3 bases are TGTGCCAGCAGCTCGGGACGGATAAACTATGGCTACACCTTC.

This clonotype was recorded a few times. The chain joins TRBV20-1 to TRBJ2-4; 14 nucleotides line up with TRBD2. Trimming cost V 1 base and J 3 bases; bases outside gene matches: 8. CDR3 length equals 18 residues. Looked up from germline, CDR1 is DFQATT and CDR2 is SNEGSKA (reference sequence). Here the CDR3 DNA reads TGCAGTGCTAGAGGCCGACTAGCGGGGGGGCAGGGCAAAAACATTCAGTACTTC. Amino acid sequence: CSARGRLAGGQGKNIQYF.

Comments on this clonotype: One junction end does not reproduce the germline sequence, and a read error may be involved. The chain carries TRBV7-8 and TRBJ1-3; maybe TRBD1 (5 bases). The CDR3 spans 14 residues. CDR1 is SGHVS and CDR2 is FQNEAQ in the germline V gene. The DNA for the CDR3 is TGTGCCAGCAGCGAGACAGACAAAGGAATCACCATATATTTT. This sequence encodes CASSETDKGITIYF.

This clonotype was found a few times. The rearrangement joins TRBV7-8 to TRBJ1-2, with D possibly TRBD1 on 6 matching bases. Germline V CDR1 and CDR2: SGHVS, FQNEAQ. The CDR3 contains 14 residues. V lost 5 bases to trimming and J lost 3 bases, with 13 bases between them. The chain's CDR3 is CASSHGGHDYGYTF. The CDR3 DNA reads TGTGCCAGCAGCCATGGGGGGCACGACTATGGCTACACCTTC.

This clonotype occurred a few times. The chain uses TRBV27 and TRBJ2-5; D gene unclear. Per the germline V gene, CDR1 is MNHEY and CDR2 is SMNVEV (reference sequence). Trimming left V 6 bases short and J 1 base short, with 3 bases between. This CDR3 spans 11 amino acids. CDR3 protein: CASRIQETQYF. Here the CDR3 DNA reads TGTGCCAGCAGGATCCAAGAGACCCAGTACTTC.

The chain couples TRBV7-9 to TRBJ1-5; D is perhaps TRBD1 (5 bases). Germline CDR1 reads SEHNR; CDR2 reads FQNEAQ (reference sequence). Between the trimmed V and J ends, which lost 5 bases and 1 base, there was a span of 15 bases. The CDR3 spans 16 residues. CDR3: CASSRGAGRSNQPQHF. In nucleotides, the CDR3 is TGTGCCAGCAGCCGGGGAGCGGGGCGGAGCAATCAGCCCCAGCATTTT.

The chain recombines TRBV14 with TRBJ1-1, with D possibly being TRBD1 (6 bases). The CDR3 covers 15 residues. The germline V gene encodes CDR1 SGHDN and CDR2 FVKESK. The V gene lost 6 bases and the J gene lost 11 bases, with 25 bases spanning the gap. The DNA for the CDR3 is TGTGCCAGCAGTCCCGGGGGCTTGGGCCCCCTTGAGGCTTTCTTT. This sequence encodes CASSPGGLGPLEAFF.

In its sample, this clonotype was seen a few times. The chain has TRBV7-8 and TRBJ2-1; D unclear. The CDR3 sequence is 13 residues long. Trimming stripped 2 bases from V and 2 bases from J, with 4 bases between. Germline V gene sequence: CDR1 SGHVS, CDR2 FQNEAQ. The CDR3 DNA reads as TGTGCCAGCAGCTTACAAGCCTACAATGAGCAGTTCTTC. The encoded protein is CASSLQAYNEQFF.

This clonotype came up a few times. The genes are TRBV11-3 and TRBJ2-2; tentatively, D is TRBD2 (6 bases). Germline CDR1 is SGHNT and CDR2 is YENEEA. V lost 2 bases and J lost 3, with 13 bases in between. The CDR3 is made up of 16 amino acids. DNA of the CDR3: TGTGCCAGCAGCTTACGAGAGGGAGGTCACACCGGGGAGCTGTTTTTT. Translated, it gives CASSLREGGHTGELFF.

This clonotype was observed a few times. This rearrangement joins TRBV6-5 to TRBJ1-1; D is ambiguous. V was cut by 1 base and J by 8 bases, with 8 bases left in between. The CDR3 sequence is 12 residues long. Germline lookup yields CDR1 MNHEY and CDR2 SVGAGI. The CDR3 nucleotides read TGTGCCAGCAGTTACTACGGTTCCGAAGCTTTCTTT. Its protein is CASSYYGSEAFF.

The chain recombines TRBV11-2 with TRBJ2-3; 10 nucleotides match TRBD2. The CDR3 runs to 16 residues. V was clipped by 5 bases and J by 6 bases; unmatched bases: 11. Germline V gene data show CDR1 as SGHAT and CDR2 as FQNNGV. The CDR3: CASSLSGGLREDTQYF. In DNA, the CDR3 is TGTGCCAGCAGCCTTAGCGGGGGGCTGCGGGAGGATACGCAGTATTTT.

Of note for this clonotype: This may stem from a read error, because a much larger clone lies one nucleotide away. The chain employs TRBV4-1 and TRBJ2-4, with D unclear. The CDR3 is 15 residues long. The germline gives CDR1 MGHRA, CDR2 YSYEKL. CDR3 in amino acids: CARSQGIPAKNIQYF. The CDR3 DNA reads TGCGCCAGAAGCCAAGGGATCCCGGCCAAAAACATTCAGTACTTC.

This clonotype was seen ten or more times. The V and J genes are TRBV7-2 and TRBJ2-3, with D perhaps assigned TRBD1 or TRBD2 (6 bases each). The CDR3 is made up of 16 amino acids. CDR1 and CDR2 (germline): SGHTA, FQGNSA. The V and J ends lost 3 bases and 3 bases respectively, with 16 bases between them. The DNA for the CDR3 is TGTGCCAGCAGCTTGAGACAGAGGAGGGGGACAGATACGCAGTATTTT. It codes for CASSLRQRRGTDTQYF.

CDR3 in amino acids: CASNRPIFGEQYF. CDR3 coding DNA: TGTGCCAGCAACAGGCCGATCTTCGGCGAGCAGTACTTC. The chain uses TRBV2 and TRBJ2-7, with a possible D match to TRBD1 (5 bases). Germline loops: CDR1 SNHLY, CDR2 FYNNEI. This CDR3 has 13 amino acids. V lost 7 bases, J lost 6 bases, and 16 bases lay in between.

DNA of the CDR3: TGTGCCAGCACAGGGGTGGATTCACCCCTCCACTTT. This encodes CASTGVDSPLHF. The genes are TRBV7-9 and TRBJ1-6; D might be TRBD1 (6 bases). The CDR3 contains 12 residues. V gave up 7 bases and J gave up 8 bases, with 9 bases separating them. The germline gives CDR1 SEHNR, CDR2 FQNEAQ (reference sequence).

V and J are TRBV9 and TRBJ2-1; 10 nucleotides align to TRBD2. The germline CDR1 and CDR2 sequences are SGDLS and YYNGEE. The ends lost 4 bases at V and 9 bases at J; junction bases unmatched: 10. The CDR3 is 15 residues long. The CDR3 nucleotides read TGTGCCAGCAGCCAAGGCGGACTAGCGGTTAGTGAGCAGTTCTTC. This sequence encodes CASSQGGLAVSEQFF.

This clonotype was seen more than once but under ten times. V is TRBV20-1 and J is TRBJ1-1; maybe TRBD1 (5 bases). Between the trimmed V and J ends, which lost 4 bases and 5 bases, there was a span of 23 bases. CDR3 length: 16 amino acids. CDR1 DFQATT and CDR2 SNEGSKA come from the germline V gene (reference sequence). The CDR3 spells CSAIKASREGRTEAFF. CDR3 bases: TGCAGTGCTATCAAAGCTTCGCGAGAGGGGAGGACTGAAGCTTTCTTT.

The chain combines TRBV6-6 with TRBJ2-7; 7 bases are shared with TRBD2. The germline V gene has CDR1 MNHNY and CDR2 SVGAGI (reference sequence). The CDR3 contains 11 residues. Trimming removed 10 bases from V and 6 bases from J; junction bases left unmatched: 6. Here the CDR3 DNA reads TGTGCCACCGGGGGGATCCTCGAGCAGTACTTC. Translation: CATGGILEQYF.